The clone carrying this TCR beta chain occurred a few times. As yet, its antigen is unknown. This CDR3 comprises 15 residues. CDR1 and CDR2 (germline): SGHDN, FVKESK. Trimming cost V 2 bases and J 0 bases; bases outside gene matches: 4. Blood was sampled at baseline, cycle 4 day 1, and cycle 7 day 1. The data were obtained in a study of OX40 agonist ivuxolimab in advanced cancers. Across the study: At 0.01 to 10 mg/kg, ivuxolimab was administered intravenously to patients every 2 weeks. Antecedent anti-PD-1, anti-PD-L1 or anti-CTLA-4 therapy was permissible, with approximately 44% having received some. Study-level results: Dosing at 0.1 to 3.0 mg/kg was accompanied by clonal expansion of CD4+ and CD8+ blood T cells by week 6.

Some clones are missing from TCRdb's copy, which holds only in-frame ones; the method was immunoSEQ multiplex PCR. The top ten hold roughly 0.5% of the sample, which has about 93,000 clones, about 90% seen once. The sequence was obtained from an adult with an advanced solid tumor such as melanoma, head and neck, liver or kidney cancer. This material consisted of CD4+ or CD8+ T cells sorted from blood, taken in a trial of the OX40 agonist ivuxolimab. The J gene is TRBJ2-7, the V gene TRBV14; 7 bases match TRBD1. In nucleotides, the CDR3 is TGTGCCAGCAGCCAAAGGGACAGCAACTCCTACGAGCAGTACTTC. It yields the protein CASSQRDSNSYEQYF.